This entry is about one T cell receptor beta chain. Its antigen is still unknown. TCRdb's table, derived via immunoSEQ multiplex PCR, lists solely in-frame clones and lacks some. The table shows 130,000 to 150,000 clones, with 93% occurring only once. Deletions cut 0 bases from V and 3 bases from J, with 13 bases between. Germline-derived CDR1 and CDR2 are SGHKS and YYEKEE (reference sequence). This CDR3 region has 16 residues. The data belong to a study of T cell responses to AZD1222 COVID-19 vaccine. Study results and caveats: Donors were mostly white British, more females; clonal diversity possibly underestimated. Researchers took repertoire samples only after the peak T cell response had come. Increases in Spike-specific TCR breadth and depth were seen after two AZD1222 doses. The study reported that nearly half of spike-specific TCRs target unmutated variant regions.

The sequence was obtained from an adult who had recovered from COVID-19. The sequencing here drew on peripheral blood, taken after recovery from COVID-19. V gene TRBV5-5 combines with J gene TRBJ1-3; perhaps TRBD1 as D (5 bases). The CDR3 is CASSLGQPGLGNTIYF. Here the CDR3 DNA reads TGTGCCAGCAGCTTGGGACAGCCCGGACTTGGAAACACCATATATTTT.